These 29 T cell receptor beta chains were all obtained from the same sample, sequenced in a study of CD8 T cells in Susac syndrome. RNA in amounts of roughly 0.5 to 1 ug was reverse transcribed with random hexamers. Using its own MiXCR run on the immunoSEQ multiplex PCR reads, TCRdb lists one record per CDR3 protein. The table has a few hundred thousand distinct CDR3 sequences, 93% seen once. The sequenced sample consisted of CD4+ T cells from PBMCs. The receptors were sampled from a human donor with multiple sclerosis.

The chain joins TRBV20-1 to TRBJ2-5; D is possibly TRBD1 (6 bases). The CDR3 is 16 residues long. V dropped 4 bases and J dropped 7 bases, with 25 bases sitting between them. The V gene's germline CDR1 is DFQATT and CDR2 SNEGSKA (reference sequence). CDR3 sequence reads: CSATLLPGTARGTQYF. DNA for the CDR3: TGCAGTGCTACATTATTGCCCGGGACGGCCAGGGGGACCCAGTACTTC.

The V and J genes are TRBV6-1 and TRBJ2-7; D gene ambiguous. Trimming stripped 1 base from V and 0 bases from J, with 13 bases between. The CDR3 loop spans 16 amino acids. From germline, CDR1 is MNHNS and CDR2 SASEGT. CDR3: CASSEGTEGFSYEQYV. DNA of the CDR3: TGTGCCAGCAGTGAAGGAACTGAAGGATTCTCCTACGAGCAGTACGTC.

This chain joins TRBV20-1 and TRBJ2-5, with D tentatively TRBD1 or TRBD2 (5 bases each). Germline V gives CDR1 DFQATT, CDR2 SNEGSKA (reference sequence). The CDR3 extends over 15 amino acids. The V end lost 6 bases, the J end lost 3 bases, and 20 bases lay between the germline ends. The CDR3 DNA reads as TGCAGTGCCGAAATACCTGGGACGCTAAAAGAGACCCAGTACTTC. Translated: CSAEIPGTLKETQYF.

The V call is TRBV5-4, the J call TRBJ2-2; a weak D match, TRBD2 (7 bases). This CDR3 contains 17 residues. The V and J ends lost 4 bases and 0 bases respectively, with 16 bases between them. Germline values: CDR1 SGHNT, CDR2 YYREEE (reference sequence). The CDR3 DNA reads TGTGCCAGCAGCGCCCGGGGGGCGGGAGCGAACACCGGGGAGCTGTTTTTT. Protein product: CASSARGAGANTGELFF.

V usage is TRBV19 and J usage is TRBJ1-1; no firm D call. The V gene lost 6 bases and the J gene lost 0 bases, with 5 bases spanning the gap. The CDR3 consists of 12 residues. CDR1 and CDR2 (germline): LNHDA, SQIVND (reference sequence). CDR3 amino acids: CASRKMNTEAFF. The CDR3 DNA sequence: TGTGCCAGTAGAAAGATGAACACTGAAGCTTTCTTT.

This sequence joins TRBV19 and TRBJ1-2; unclear D gene. The germline V gene encodes CDR1 LNHDA and CDR2 SQIVND (reference sequence). The CDR3 consists of 13 residues. The ends were cut back, 7 bases at V and 3 bases at J, with 12 bases in the middle. The CDR3 region has the DNA TGTGCCAGTAACTCCGGACCCGACTATGGCTACACCTTC. Protein product: CASNSGPDYGYTF.

V and J are TRBV3-1 and TRBJ2-5, with 10 bases that match TRBD1. The CDR3 has 16 residues. V was pared by 5 bases and J by 4 bases, with 10 bases of the junction left unmatched. CDR1 is LGHDT and CDR2 is YNNKEL in the germline V gene (reference sequence). CDR3 residues: CASSGMTGGGGETQYF. The CDR3 DNA follows: TGTGCCAGCAGCGGTATGACAGGGGGCGGAGGAGAGACCCAGTACTTC.

The sample holds one count of this clonotype. V gene TRBV20-1 combines with J gene TRBJ2-3; D may correspond to TRBD1 or TRBD2 (5 bases each). This CDR3 is 15 amino acids long. Germline V CDR1 and CDR2: DFQATT, SNEGSKA (reference sequence). The ends were cut back, 6 bases at V and 0 bases at J, with 16 bases in the middle. The CDR3 nucleotides read TGCAGTGCACCCCACCGGGGCGTTAGCACAGATACGCAGTATTTT. Its protein is CSAPHRGVSTDTQYF.

This clonotype showed up just once. The rearrangement joins TRBV30 to TRBJ1-2; D not resolved. Trimming removed 1 base at V and 5 bases at J, with 11 bases between. Looked up from germline, CDR1 is GTSNPN and CDR2 is SVGIG (reference sequence). The CDR3 is 13 residues long. CDR3 amino acids: CAWSETGAYGYTF. CDR3 bases: TGTGCCTGGAGTGAGACGGGAGCTTATGGCTACACCTTC.

The V gene is TRBV18, the J gene TRBJ2-6; D might be TRBD2 (5 bases). The CDR3 is made up of 15 amino acids. CDR1 is KGHSH, CDR2 LQKENI, per germline. V was clipped by 3 bases and J by 2 bases, with 8 bases between them. The CDR3 sequence: CASSPVGTGANVLTF. Written as DNA, the CDR3 is TGTGCCAGCTCACCGGTCGGGACTGGGGCCAACGTCCTGACTTTC.

V gene TRBV2 combines with J gene TRBJ2-7; D might be TRBD2 (6 bases). This CDR3 is built from 16 residues. From germline, CDR1 is SNHLY and CDR2 FYNNEI. Trimming pared 3 bases from V and 2 bases from J, leaving 17 bases between. The CDR3 region has the DNA TGTGCCAGCAGTGAGGGGGGAAGACGATTAGCCTACGAGCAGTACGTC. Translation: CASSEGGRRLAYEQYV.

The chain is built from TRBV9 and TRBJ2-1, with 10 bases fitting TRBD2. Per germline, CDR1 SGDLS and CDR2 YYNGEE. Trimming cost V 3 bases and J 10 bases; bases outside gene matches: 13. CDR3 size: 16 residues. The chain's CDR3 is CASSATSGVGAPEQFF. The CDR3, as DNA: TGTGCCAGCAGCGCCACTAGCGGGGTAGGGGCCCCCGAGCAGTTCTTC.

The V call is TRBV7-2, the J call TRBJ2-1; TRBD2 is a possible D gene (6 bases). Deletions cut 4 bases from V and 12 bases from J, with 10 bases between. Germline V gene data show CDR1 as SGHTA and CDR2 as FQGNSA. This CDR3 is 11 amino acids long. This chain's CDR3 is CASSSPGVQFF. As DNA, the CDR3 is TGTGCCAGCAGCTCGCCGGGAGTGCAGTTCTTC.

The CDR3 is CASSYPGGTEAFF. CDR3 in DNA: TGTGCCAGCAGTTACCCGGGGGGCACTGAAGCTTTCTTT. The chain recombines TRBV6-2 or TRBV6-3 with TRBJ1-1; a weak D match, TRBD1 (5 bases). V dropped 2 bases and J dropped 4 bases, with 8 bases sitting between them. CDR1 and CDR2 (germline): MNHEY, SVGEGT. The length of the CDR3 is 13 residues.

Here the CDR3 DNA reads TGTGCCAGCAGCTACGGGACAGGCGAGCAGTACGTC. The encoded protein is CASSYGTGEQYV. The chain uses TRBV7-9 and TRBJ2-7; 8 bases match TRBD1. Trimming removed 4 bases from V and 6 bases from J; junction bases left unmatched: 2. Germline-derived CDR1 and CDR2 are SEHNR and FQNEAQ (reference sequence). CDR3 length: 12 amino acids.

This chain uses TRBV15 with TRBJ2-6; D ambiguous. Per the germline V gene, CDR1 is LNHNV and CDR2 is YYDKDF (reference sequence). Trimming removed 5 bases at V and 0 bases at J, with 17 bases between. The CDR3 runs to 18 residues. The CDR3 region has the DNA TGTGCCACCAGCCTCTCCCATGGACGGCGCTCTGGGGCCAACGTCCTGACTTTC. Amino acids: CATSLSHGRRSGANVLTF.

The J gene is TRBJ1-3, the V gene TRBV5-1; D gene ambiguous. The V and J ends lost 4 bases and 0 bases respectively, with 8 bases between them. Germline V gene data show CDR1 as SGHRS and CDR2 as YFSETQ. This CDR3 comprises 14 residues. The CDR3 region is CASSPPYSGNTIYF. CDR3 nucleotide sequence: TGCGCCAGCAGCCCGCCCTACTCTGGAAACACCATATATTTT.

The chain has TRBV15 and TRBJ2-7, with 15 bases identical to TRBD2. Trimming at V came to 4 bases and at J to 4 bases, leaving 5 bases not matched to a gene. The CDR3 is 16 amino acids. The germline CDR1 and CDR2 sequences are LNHNV and YYDKDF (reference sequence). Here the CDR3 DNA reads TGTGCCACCAGCAAGGGACTAGCGGGAGGCGGTTACGAGCAGTACGTC. Encoded protein: CATSKGLAGGGYEQYV.

The rearrangement uses TRBV28 and TRBJ1-3; D might be TRBD1 (5 bases). This CDR3 is built from 14 residues. V was pared by 3 bases and J by 4 bases, with 10 bases between. The germline V gene encodes CDR1 MDHEN and CDR2 SYDVKM. The CDR3 coding sequence is TGTGCCAGCAGTTTTATGGGGCGAGGAAACACCATATATTTT. Protein sequence: CASSFMGRGNTIYF.

The chain uses TRBV20-1 and TRBJ2-7, with D perhaps TRBD2 (5 bases). Germline V gene lookup returns CDR1 DFQATT and CDR2 SNEGSKA (reference sequence). V shed 6 bases and J shed 4 bases, with 16 bases lying between them. The CDR3 loop spans 13 amino acids. The CDR3 sequence: CSAGAPMSYEQYV. The CDR3 DNA is TGCAGTGCGGGAGCTCCAATGTCGTACGAGCAGTACGTC.

The chain uses TRBV19 and TRBJ1-2, with D possibly TRBD1 on 6 matching bases. V shed 4 bases and J shed 8 bases, with 17 bases lying between them. Per the germline V gene, CDR1 is LNHDA and CDR2 is SQIVND (reference sequence). The CDR3 is 14 residues long. CDR3 protein: CASSSTTGLRGYTF. CDR3 DNA sequence: TGTGCCAGTAGTAGCACCACAGGGCTGAGGGGCTACACCTTC.

The chain links TRBV29-1 to TRBJ2-1; TRBD1 is a possible D gene (6 bases). V was trimmed by 6 bases and J by 6 bases, leaving 15 bases between them. The CDR3 runs 13 residues. In germline, CDR1 is SQVTM, CDR2 ANQGSEA. CDR3 coding DNA: TGCAGCGTCTCCCCTACAGGGAGCAATGAGCAGTTCTTC. It translates to CSVSPTGSNEQFF.

This chain links TRBV6-1 with TRBJ2-6; D not resolved. The germline V gene encodes CDR1 MNHNS and CDR2 SASEGT. Trimming cost V 5 bases and J 0 bases, with 20 bases left between them. This CDR3 spans 19 amino acids. CDR3 region: CASSPSWGGWGSGANVLTF. The CDR3 DNA follows: TGTGCCAGCAGTCCTTCCTGGGGTGGCTGGGGCTCTGGGGCCAACGTCCTGACTTTC.

This chain uses TRBV27 with TRBJ2-7, with 8 bases fitting TRBD2. The CDR3 totals 19 residues. After removal of 3 bases from V and 6 bases from J, the junction contained 22 bases not matched to a gene. Germline V gene lookup returns CDR1 MNHEY and CDR2 SMNVEV (reference sequence). In nucleotides, the CDR3 is TGTGCCAGCAGTTTTAATCACCCCGCCGAGCGGGAGCCCGTCGGCGAGCAGTACGTC. Its protein is CASSFNHPAEREPVGEQYV.

The chain uses TRBV6-5 and TRBJ2-5; 7 bases agree with TRBD1. Per the germline V gene, CDR1 is MNHEY and CDR2 is SVGAGI. After removal of 0 bases from V and 10 bases from J, the junction contained 11 bases not matched to a gene. CDR3 length: 15 amino acids. CDR3 bases: TGTGCCAGCAGTTACTCGACAGGGCCGTCCTGGGGCCAGTACTTC. As protein: CASSYSTGPSWGQYF.

The chain links TRBV13 to TRBJ1-1; 7 bases line up with TRBD1. This CDR3 has 16 residues. Germline V gene data show CDR1 as PRHDT and CDR2 as FYEKMQ (reference sequence). J lost 0 bases, V lost 5 bases, and 9 bases had no gene match. The CDR3 here is CASSPRTGPMNTEAFF. The CDR3 DNA reads as TGTGCCAGCAGCCCGAGGACAGGCCCCATGAACACTGAAGCTTTCTTT.

The chain joins TRBV28 to TRBJ2-7, with TRBD2 as a possible D gene (5 bases). V lost 1 base and J 5 bases, leaving 12 bases between the germline ends. This CDR3 comprises 14 residues. Germline CDR1 MDHEN, CDR2 SYDVKM. CDR3 amino acids: CASSLSLPGNEQYF. In nucleotides, the CDR3 is TGTGCCAGCAGTTTATCCCTTCCGGGGAACGAGCAGTACTTC.

The chain uses TRBV5-1 and TRBJ2-5, with D uncertain. This CDR3 is built from 15 residues. Germline-derived CDR1 and CDR2 are SGHRS and YFSETQ. V was cut by 4 bases and J by 4 bases, with 17 bases left in between. The CDR3 bases are TGCGCCAGCAGCGAAGGAGTTTCGCCCCGAGAGACCCAGTACTTC. Its protein product is CASSEGVSPRETQYF. The full variable domain, with the rest looked up from reference TRBV5-1 and TRBJ2-5, is KAGVTQTPRYLIKTRGQQVTLSCSPISGHRSVSWYQQTPGQGLQFLFEYFSETQRNKGNFPGRFSGRQFSNSRSEMNVSTLELGDSALYLCASSEGVSPRETQYFGPGTRLLVL.

J is TRBJ2-1 and V is TRBV15; D gene unclear. This CDR3 is 14 amino acids long. V gave up 0 bases and J gave up 5 bases, with 8 bases separating them. CDR1 is LNHNV, CDR2 YYDKDF, per germline (reference sequence). In DNA form, the CDR3 reads TGTGCCACCAGCAGAGATATAGTTAACAATGAGCAGTTCTTC. Its translation is CATSRDIVNNEQFF.